This T cell receptor beta chain derives from a study of PD-L1 blockade in urothelial cancer. Study-level background: Male sex and bladder-origin urothelial cancer characterized about 90% of the roughly 30 patients. The study recovered a median of 141,255 T cells per blood sample.

General study results and limits: Where pretreatment blood TCR clonality fell below the median, better survival was predicted.

Time point noted: pretreatment peripheral blood. Each patient gave between 1 and 8 samples of peripheral blood mononuclear cells, which were collected pretreatment and during treatment. The CDR3 extends over 17 amino acids. The germline V gene has CDR1 SGHAT and CDR2 FQNNGV. The V and J ends lost 3 bases and 2 bases, in that order; junction bases with no gene match: 12. Clones were read by immunoSEQ multiplex PCR, and TCRdb kept only the in-frame ones, dropping some. The sample consists of 70,000 or so clones, roughly 90% of them appearing once. Comment on this clone: Its antigen is currently unknown.

The rearrangement uses TRBV11-2 and TRBJ2-7; 8 nucleotides align to TRBD1. The sequences come from PBMCs, collected around atezolizumab (anti-PD-L1) treatment. This clonotype originated in a man between 65 and 85 years old with urothelial cancer. DNA for the CDR3: TGTGCCAGCAGCTTTTCACGGGGGACAGGCCTCCCCTACGAGCAGTACTTC. Its translation is CASSFSRGTGLPYEQYF.